This T cell receptor (beta chain) derives from a study of regulatory T cells in long-lasting Graves disease. Libraries of TCR beta came from iRepertoire HTBI primers plus Arm-PCR of CDR3 regions. TCRdb re-analysed the multiplex PCR reads in MiXCR, keeping a single row per CDR3 protein. The sample has fewer than 450,000 distinct CDR3 sequences, 23% seen once. The time point is: persistent/refractory GD, antithyroid drugs over 5 years with positive TRAb. Isolated PBMC RNA provided the starting material for the TCR library. This clonotype was seen more than once but under ten times. Sequencing used peripheral blood mononuclear cells (PBMCs), obtained when the disease was refractory, from a patient treated with antithyroid drugs. This receptor was obtained from a female donor with Graves disease.

As DNA, the CDR3 is TGTGCCAGCAGCCCTCCGGGACAGACCACCTTGGGCTACACCTTC. Its translation: CASSPPGQTTLGYTF. The chain uses TRBV7-2 and TRBJ1-2; 7 bases are shared with TRBD1. The CDR3 is 15 residues long. Germline V lookup: CDR1 SGHTA, CDR2 FQGNSA. Trimming removed 5 bases from V and 8 bases from J; junction bases left unmatched: 14. Looking up the rest from reference TRBV7-2 and TRBJ1-2 gives the full variable domain: GAGVSQSPSNKVTEKGKDVELRCDPISGHTALYWYRQSLGQGLEFLIYFQGNSAPDKSGLPSDRFSAERTGGSVSTLTIQRTQQEDSAVYLCASSPPGQTTLGYTFGSGTRLTVV.